Listed below are T cell receptor beta chains from one sample, sequenced in a study of Ad26.COV2.S vaccination and SARS-CoV-2 variants. TCRdb keeps only in-frame clones here, not all; method: immunoSEQ multiplex PCR. The sample has fewer than 400,000 clones, over 75% seen once; the top ten hold 1.5% to 2%. This specimen was peripheral blood, taken in a trial of Ad26.COV2.S vaccine versus placebo. Receptors originate from a person aged 18-60 years who received the Ad26.COV2.S COVID-19 vaccine or a placebo. CDR3s include the opening cysteine and the closing phenylalanine or tryptophan. A D gene is named only where the DNA matches it firmly. A clone size is listed for some rows: how often the clone was seen (once, few, many), or a class if it is expanded.

V gene	J gene	clone size	D gene	CDR3 DNA	CDR3 protein
TRBV6-5	TRBJ2-7	NA	TRBD2	TGTGCCAGCACCCCTAGCGGGAGCTACGAGCAGTACTTC	CASTPSGSYEQYF
TRBV15	TRBJ1-4	NA	NA	TGTGCCACCAGCAGAGCGCCGACAGTTGCAACTAATGAAAAACTGTTTTTT	CATSRAPTVATNEKLFF
TRBV4-1	TRBJ1-4	once	NA	TGCGCCAGCAGCCAAGCGGACCGCTTTAATGAAAAACTGTTTTTT	CASSQADRFNEKLFF
TRBV7-2	TRBJ2-5	NA	NA	TGTGCCAGCAGCTTAGCAGGGTTGGAGACCCAGTACTTC	CASSLAGLETQYF
TRBV27	TRBJ2-2	NA	TRBD1	TGTGCCAGCAGTTTATTCGGGACAGGGCCGGCCGGCGGGGAGCTGTTTTTT	CASSLFGTGPAGGELFF
TRBV13	TRBJ2-5	NA	TRBD2	TGTGCCAGCAGCCCCCAACTAGCGGGGAAAGAGACCCAGTACTTC	CASSPQLAGKETQYF
TRBV3-1/TRBV3-2	TRBJ2-7	NA	NA	TGTGCCAGCAGCCAAGGCGGACTGGGGGTCGAGCAGTACTTC	CASSQGGLGVEQYF
TRBV4-1	TRBJ2-7	NA	TRBD1	TGCGCCAGCAGCCAAGAGGAAGGGGGCGTAAGTAAGTACTTC	CASSQEEGGVSKYF
TRBV6-2/TRBV6-3	TRBJ1-5	NA	NA	TGTGCCAGCAGTTACTCGAGAGGTAGTGACAGCAATCAGCCCCAGCATTTT	CASSYSRGSDSNQPQHF
TRBV6-5	TRBJ2-5	NA	TRBD2	TGTGCCAGCAGGACCGGGGACGGGAGGTGGGAGACCCAGTACTTC	CASRTGDGRWETQYF
TRBV19	TRBJ2-6	NA	TRBD1	TGTGCCAGTAGTATAGCCTACGGGACAGGGAGCTCTGGGGCCAACGTCCTGACTTTC	CASSIAYGTGSSGANVLTF
TRBV6-5	TRBJ1-4	NA	TRBD1	TGTGCCAGCAGTTACTCGGGGACAGGGGATGAAAAACTGTTTTTT	CASSYSGTGDEKLFF
TRBV6-5	TRBJ1-5	NA	NA	TGTGCCAGCAGCCTCGGGGCCAGCAATCAGCCCCAGCATTTT	CASSLGASNQPQHF
TRBV28	TRBJ1-2	few	NA	TGTGCCAGCAGCCCTGGACTCATCTATGGCTACACCTTC	CASSPGLIYGYTF
TRBV14	TRBJ1-3	NA	NA	TGTGCCAGCAGCCTACAGGGAAACACCATATATTTT	CASSLQGNTIYF